This TCR beta chain was sequenced in a study of technical replicates of blood from a handful of donors (TCRdb year 2017). The method behind the library was the immunoSEQ multiplex PCR assay. The clones in this table, taken by TCRdb from immuneACCESS, are in-frame only. Not every clone is retained; where verified, under half of the shortfall comes from an unresolved V gene, and the cause of the rest is unknown. This sample is represented by tens of thousands of clones; about 91% of them were singletons. The biggest ten clones account for less than 0.5% of the sample. CDR1 and CDR2, per the germline V gene, are SGHDT and YYEEEE. V is reduced by 4 bases and J by 8 bases, leaving a spacing of 15 bases between them. The CDR3 covers 14 residues, taking in both the cysteine and the phenylalanine. The entry retains the CDR3 DNA only, 42 bases that are in frame from base 1. Details on this clone: Its antigen is currently not known. Per-nucleotide qualities are absent, and no much larger clonotype sits a single base away.

This receptor chain uses TRBV5-6 and TRBJ1-4; the D gene is unclear. The source material was T cells isolated from PBMCs. This TCR came from a human donor in good health. At the DNA level, the sequence is TGTGCCAGCAGCCTGAGTTGGGGAGACGAAAAACTGTTTTTT. It encodes CASSLSWGDEKLFF.